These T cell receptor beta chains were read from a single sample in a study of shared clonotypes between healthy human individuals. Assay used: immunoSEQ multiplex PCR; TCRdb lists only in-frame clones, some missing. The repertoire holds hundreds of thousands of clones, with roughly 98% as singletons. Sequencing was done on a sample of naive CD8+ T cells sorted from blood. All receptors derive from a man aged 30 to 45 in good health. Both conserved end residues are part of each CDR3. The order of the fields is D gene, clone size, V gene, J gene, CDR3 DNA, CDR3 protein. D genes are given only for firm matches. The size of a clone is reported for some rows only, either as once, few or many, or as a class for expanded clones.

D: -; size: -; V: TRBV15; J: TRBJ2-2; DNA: TGTGCCACCAGCAGAGATTTGGTCGGGCGGAACACCGGGGAGCTGTTTTTT; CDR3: CATSRDLVGRNTGELFF
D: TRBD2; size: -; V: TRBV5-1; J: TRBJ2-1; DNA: TGCGCCAGCAGCTCGGCTAGCGGGAGGGCCCGCAATGAGCAGTTCTTC; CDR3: CASSSASGRARNEQFF
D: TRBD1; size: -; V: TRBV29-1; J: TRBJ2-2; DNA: TGCAGCGTTGGACAGGGCGACACCGGGGAGCTGTTTTTT; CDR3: CSVGQGDTGELFF
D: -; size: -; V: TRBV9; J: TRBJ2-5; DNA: TGTGCCAGCAGCGTACGAAATCTGAAGGGAGAGACCCAGTACTTC; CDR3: CASSVRNLKGETQYF
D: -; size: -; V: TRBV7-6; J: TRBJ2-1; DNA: TGTGCCAGCAGCTTTGGGGGGTCCTACAATGAGCAGTTCTTC; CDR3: CASSFGGSYNEQFF
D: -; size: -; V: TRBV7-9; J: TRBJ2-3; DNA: TGTGCCAGCAGCTCGGAGGGGGGCCCAGATACGCAGTATTTT; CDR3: CASSSEGGPDTQYF
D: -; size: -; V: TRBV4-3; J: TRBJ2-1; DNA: TGCGCCAGCTGGGACGGATACAATGAGCAGTTCTTC; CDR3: CASWDGYNEQFF
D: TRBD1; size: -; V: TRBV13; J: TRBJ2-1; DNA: TGTGCCAGCAGCTTAGGGGGACAGGGGATCTCCAATGAGCAGTTCTTC; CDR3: CASSLGGQGISNEQFF
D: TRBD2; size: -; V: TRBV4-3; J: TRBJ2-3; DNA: TGCGCCAGCACCCAAGGGGGAAGCGGGGGACAGCAGTATTTT; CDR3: CASTQGGSGGQQYF
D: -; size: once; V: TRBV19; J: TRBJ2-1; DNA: TGTGCCAGTAGGCAGGGGTACAATGAGCAGTTCTTC; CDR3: CASRQGYNEQFF
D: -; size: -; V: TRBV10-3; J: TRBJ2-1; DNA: TGTGCCATCAGTGAGTCCCGGGACAATGAGCAGTTCTTC; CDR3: CAISESRDNEQFF
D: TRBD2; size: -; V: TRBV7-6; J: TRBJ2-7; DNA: TGTGCCAGCAGCCCTTGGACTAGCGGGAGCTCCTACGAGCAGTACTTC; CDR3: CASSPWTSGSSYEQYF
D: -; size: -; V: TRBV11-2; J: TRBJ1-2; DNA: TGTGCCAGCAGGCAACTGGTGCCATATGACGGCTACACCTTC; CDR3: CASRQLVPYDGYTF
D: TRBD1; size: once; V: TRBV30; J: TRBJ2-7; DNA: TGTGCCTGGAGTCGATTTCGGTCGTGGGACAGCTACTACGAGCAGTACTTC; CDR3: CAWSRFRSWDSYYEQYF
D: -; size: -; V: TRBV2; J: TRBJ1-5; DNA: TGTGCCAGCAGTGAAGACAGCCTTGGCAATCAGCCCCAGCATTTT; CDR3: CASSEDSLGNQPQHF
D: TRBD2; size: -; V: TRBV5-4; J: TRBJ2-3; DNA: TGTGCCAGCAGCTTACTAGCGGGAGATATCACAGATACGCAGTATTTT; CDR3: CASSLLAGDITDTQYF
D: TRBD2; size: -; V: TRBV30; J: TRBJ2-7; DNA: TGTGCCTGGAGTGTACCTCCCGGACTAGCGGGAGGGGCAACCTACGAGCAGTACTTC; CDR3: CAWSVPPGLAGGATYEQYF
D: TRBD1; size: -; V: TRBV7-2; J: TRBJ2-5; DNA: TGTGCCAGCAGCTTAAGGGACAGGGACCAAGAGACCCAGTACTTC; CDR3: CASSLRDRDQETQYF
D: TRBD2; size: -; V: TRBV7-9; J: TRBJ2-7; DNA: TGTGCCAGCAGCTTGGTAGCGGGTTACGAGCAGTACTTC; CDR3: CASSLVAGYEQYF
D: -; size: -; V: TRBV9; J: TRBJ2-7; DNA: TGTGCCAGCAGCGTAGACGCAGGAGCCTCCTACGAGCAGTACTTC; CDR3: CASSVDAGASYEQYF
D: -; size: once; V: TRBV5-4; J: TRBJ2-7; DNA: TGTGCCAGCAACTTGTGGAGGGGTGAGGCTACCTACGAGCAGTACTTC; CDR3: CASNLWRGEATYEQYF
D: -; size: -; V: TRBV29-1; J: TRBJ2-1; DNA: TGCAGCGTTGAAACCGGGGCGGGCAGCTCCTACAATGAGCAGTTCTTC; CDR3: CSVETGAGSSYNEQFF
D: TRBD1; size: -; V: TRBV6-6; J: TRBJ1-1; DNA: TGTGCCAGCAGAGGAACCGGGACAGCCAACACTGAAGCTTTCTTT; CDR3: CASRGTGTANTEAFF
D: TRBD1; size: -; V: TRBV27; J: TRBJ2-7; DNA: TGTGCCAGCAGTCCCGGGACAGGGAACTACGAGCAGTACTTC; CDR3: CASSPGTGNYEQYF
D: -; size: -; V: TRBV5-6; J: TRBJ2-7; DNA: TGTGCCAGCAGCTTTACCTACGAGCAGTACTTC; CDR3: CASSFTYEQYF
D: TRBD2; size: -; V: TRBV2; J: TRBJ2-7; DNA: TGTGCCAGCAGGGGTAGCGGGGACTCCTACGAGCAGTACTTC; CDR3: CASRGSGDSYEQYF
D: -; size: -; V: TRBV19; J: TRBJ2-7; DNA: TGTGCCAGTAGTATAGGGCGGGGCGAGCAGTACTTC; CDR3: CASSIGRGEQYF
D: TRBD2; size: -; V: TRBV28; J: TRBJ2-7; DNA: TGTGCCAGCAGTTCTAGGACTAGCGGGAGATTTAGGTACGAGCAGTACTTC; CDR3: CASSSRTSGRFRYEQYF
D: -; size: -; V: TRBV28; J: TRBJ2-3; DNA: TGTGCCAGCAGTTTTGGGGCCGGAGTAGCGGAGACAGATACGCAGTATTTT; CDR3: CASSFGAGVAETDTQYF
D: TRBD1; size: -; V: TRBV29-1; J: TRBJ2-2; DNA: TGCAGCGTCGCAACAGGGGCCGGGGAGCTGTTTTTT; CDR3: CSVATGAGELFF
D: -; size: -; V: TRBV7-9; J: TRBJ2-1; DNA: TGTGCCAGCAGCTTAGGGGGAGGCCCCTACAATGAGCAGTTCTTC; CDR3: CASSLGGGPYNEQFF
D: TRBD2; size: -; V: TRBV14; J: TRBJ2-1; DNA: TGTGCCAGCAGCCAACGCGGGGGACTAGCGGGAGTAGACTACAATGAGCAGTTCTTC; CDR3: CASSQRGGLAGVDYNEQFF
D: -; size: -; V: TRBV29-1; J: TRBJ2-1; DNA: TGCAGCGTTGATGTACGCTGGGGGAAAGATGAGCAGTTCTTC; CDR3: CSVDVRWGKDEQFF
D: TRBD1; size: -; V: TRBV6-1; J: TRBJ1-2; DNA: TGTGCCAGCAGCGCTCGGACAGGGGGGTATGGCTACACCTTC; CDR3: CASSARTGGYGYTF
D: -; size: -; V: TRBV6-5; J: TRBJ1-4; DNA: TGTGCCAGCAGTTACGGGCAGGGACCTAACGAAAAACTGTTTTTT; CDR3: CASSYGQGPNEKLFF
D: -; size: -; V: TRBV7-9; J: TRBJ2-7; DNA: TGTGCCAGCAGCCCGCAAGGGGGGCTGAGAGCCTACGAGCAGTACTTC; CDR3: CASSPQGGLRAYEQYF
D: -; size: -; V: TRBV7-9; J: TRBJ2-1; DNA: TGTGCCAGCAGCTTAGTTACCGGGATCTCCTACAATGAGCAGTTCTTC; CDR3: CASSLVTGISYNEQFF
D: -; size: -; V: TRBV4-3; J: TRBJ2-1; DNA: TGCGCCAGCAGCCAAGATTTTCTAGCGTCCTACAATGAGCAGTTCTTC; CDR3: CASSQDFLASYNEQFF
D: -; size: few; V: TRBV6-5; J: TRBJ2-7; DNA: TGTGCCAGCACCACTGTAGTGGGGAATCGGGACGAGCAGTACTTC; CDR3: CASTTVVGNRDEQYF
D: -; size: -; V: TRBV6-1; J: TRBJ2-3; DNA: TGTGCCAGCAGTGAGGGAGTAGGCACAGATACGCAGTATTTT; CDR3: CASSEGVGTDTQYF
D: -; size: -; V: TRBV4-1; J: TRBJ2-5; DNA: TGCGCCAGCAGCCAAGGGGAGGAGCGGAGAGTCCAAGAGACCCAGTACTTC; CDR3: CASSQGEERRVQETQYF
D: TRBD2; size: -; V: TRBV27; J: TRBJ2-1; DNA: TGTGCCAGCAGTACGAATGGTCTCGGGAGGGCCTACAATGAGCAGTTCTTC; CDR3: CASSTNGLGRAYNEQFF
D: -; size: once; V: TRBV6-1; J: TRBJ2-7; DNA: TGTGCCAGCAGTGAAATCGGGCTTAACTACGAGCAGTACTTC; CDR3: CASSEIGLNYEQYF
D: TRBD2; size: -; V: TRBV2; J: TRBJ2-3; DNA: TGTGCCAGCAGTGATGGCGGGAGGGAAGGGGCAGATACGCAGTATTTT; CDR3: CASSDGGREGADTQYF
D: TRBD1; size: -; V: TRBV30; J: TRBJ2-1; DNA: TGTGCCTGGAGTGTTGGACAGGGGGCGAATGAGCAGTTCTTC; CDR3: CAWSVGQGANEQFF
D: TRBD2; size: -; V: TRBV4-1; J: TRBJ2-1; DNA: TGCGCCAGCAGCCAAGAGGCTAGCGGGAGTGTCTATGAGCAGTTCTTC; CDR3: CASSQEASGSVYEQFF
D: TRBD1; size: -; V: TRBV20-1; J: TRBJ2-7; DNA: TGCAGGACAGGGGGTACCCACGAGCAGTACTTC; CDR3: CRTGGTHEQYF
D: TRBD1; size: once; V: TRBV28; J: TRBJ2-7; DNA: TGTGCCAGCAGTTTAACATTAGAGGGGACAGCATCCTACGAGCAGTACTTC; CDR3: CASSLTLEGTASYEQYF
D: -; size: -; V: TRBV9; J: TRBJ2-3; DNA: TGTGCCAGCAGCGTAGCGGGGACGGGGACTGATACGCAGTATTTT; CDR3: CASSVAGTGTDTQYF
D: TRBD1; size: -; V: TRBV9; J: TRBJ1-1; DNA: TGTGCCAGCAGCGTATTGACAGGGCTGAACACTGAAGCTTTCTTT; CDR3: CASSVLTGLNTEAFF
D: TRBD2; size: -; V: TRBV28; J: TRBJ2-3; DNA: TGTGCCAGCAGTTCCGCGGATGGACTAGCGGAAGGAGACACAGATACGCAGTATTTT; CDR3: CASSSADGLAEGDTDTQYF
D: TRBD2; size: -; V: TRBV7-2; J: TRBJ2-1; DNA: TGTGCCAGCAGCTTAGCAGCTAGCGGGAGTCGGAATGAGCAGTTCTTC; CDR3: CASSLAASGSRNEQFF
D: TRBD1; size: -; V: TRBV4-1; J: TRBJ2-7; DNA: TGCGCCAGCAGCCATCGACAGGGGCAATCCTACGAGCAGTACTTC; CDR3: CASSHRQGQSYEQYF
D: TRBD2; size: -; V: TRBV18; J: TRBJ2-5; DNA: TGTGCCAGCTCACCACCGCGGGGGGAAAACAGTGGGACCCAGTACTTC; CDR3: CASSPPRGENSGTQYF
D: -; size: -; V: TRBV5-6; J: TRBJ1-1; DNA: TGTGCCAGCAGCCTGTGGAGACTAGGTGACTCTGAAGCTTTCTTT; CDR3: CASSLWRLGDSEAFF